The present TCR beta chain was sequenced within a study of a mutant IDH1 vaccine in newly diagnosed glioma. The time point denotes: week 35, safety follow-up. All doses held 300 ug of mutant IDH1 20-mer peptide, with topical imiquimod. For this clone: Its antigen is as yet unknown.

Germline V CDR1 and CDR2: SGHTA, FQGNSA. The CDR3 has 16 residues. V shed 1 base, J shed 3 bases, and the junction held 8 bases outside the gene matches. Method: immunoSEQ multiplex PCR; TCRdb's copy keeps in-frame clones and lacks some. The sample contains 60,000 to 65,000 clones, roughly 80% of which appear only once. Sequences were derived from PBMCs, sampled from a glioma patient whose treatment included an IDH1 peptide vaccine. The chain links TRBV7-2 to TRBJ2-5; 7 bases map to TRBD2. The clonotype comes from a middle-aged man with glioma. The CDR3 nucleotides are TGTGCCAGCAGCTTAGTCGGGGGAGGGCTGAAAGAGACCCAGTACTTC. Residues: CASSLVGGGLKETQYF.